This T cell receptor beta chain was captured by sequencing in a study of beta chain features in type 1 diabetes. Findings of the study overall: In every one of the four CD4+ subsets, TCRB CDR3s were moderately but significantly shorter in Type 1 diabetes patients.

Every bit of the isolated RNA underwent reverse transcription, so sequencing read expressed TCRB transcripts. This table comes from immunoSEQ multiplex PCR, and its TCRdb copy is limited to in-frame clones, with some not included. The data hold over 700,000 clones, with roughly a sixth observed a single time. This clone was detected a few times. Its antigen is not identified. The sample has other DNA sequences that encode this CDR3 too. This CDR3 is 15 amino acids long. In germline, CDR1 is PRHDT, CDR2 FYEKMQ (reference sequence). Trimming removed 5 bases from V and 0 bases from J, with 11 bases in between. The authors took one heparinised blood draw, averaging about 116 mL, from each donor.

Material: naive CD4+ T cells from blood. The sequence was collected from a young woman in good health. This sequence joins TRBV13 and TRBJ2-4; tentative D call: TRBD2 (5 bases). The CDR3 loop reads CASSPGGLAKNIQYF. The CDR3 DNA sequence: TGTGCCAGCAGCCCGGGCGGACTAGCCAAAAACATTCAGTACTTC.